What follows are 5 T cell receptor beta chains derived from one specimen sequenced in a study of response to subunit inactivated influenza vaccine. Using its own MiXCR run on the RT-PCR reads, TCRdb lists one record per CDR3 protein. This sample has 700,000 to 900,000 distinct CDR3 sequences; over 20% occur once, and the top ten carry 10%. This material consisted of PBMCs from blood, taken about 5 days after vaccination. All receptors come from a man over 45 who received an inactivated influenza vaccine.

The CDR3 DNA follows: TGTGCCAGCAGTGATATAGAGTCCAGCTCCTACGAGCAGTACTTC. The encoded protein is CASSDIESSSYEQYF. This sequence joins TRBV2 and TRBJ2-7; D gene ambiguous. Trimming shortened V by 3 bases and J by 0 bases, and 12 bases separated the two germline ends. Germline CDR1 and CDR2: SNHLY and FYNNEI. The CDR3 covers 15 residues.

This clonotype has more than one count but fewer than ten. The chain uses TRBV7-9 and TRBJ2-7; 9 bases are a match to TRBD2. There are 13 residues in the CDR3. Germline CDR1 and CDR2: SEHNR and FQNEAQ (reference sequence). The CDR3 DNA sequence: TGTGCAGAGGGGCCTAGCGGGACCTACGAGCAGTACTTC. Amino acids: CAEGPSGTYEQYF. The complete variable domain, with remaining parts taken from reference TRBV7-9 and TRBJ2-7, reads DTGVSQNPRHKITKRGQNVTFRCDPISEHNRLYWYRQTLGQGPEFLTYFQNEAQLEKSRLLSDRFSAERPKGSFSTLEIQRTEQGDSAMYLCAEGPSGTYEQYFGPGTRLTVT.

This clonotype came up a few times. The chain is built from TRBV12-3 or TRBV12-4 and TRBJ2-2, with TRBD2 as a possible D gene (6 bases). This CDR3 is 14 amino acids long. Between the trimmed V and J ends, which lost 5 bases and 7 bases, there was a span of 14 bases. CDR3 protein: CASSRILASGELFF. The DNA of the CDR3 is TGTGCCAGCAGTCGAATACTAGCTAGCGGGGAGCTGTTTTTT.

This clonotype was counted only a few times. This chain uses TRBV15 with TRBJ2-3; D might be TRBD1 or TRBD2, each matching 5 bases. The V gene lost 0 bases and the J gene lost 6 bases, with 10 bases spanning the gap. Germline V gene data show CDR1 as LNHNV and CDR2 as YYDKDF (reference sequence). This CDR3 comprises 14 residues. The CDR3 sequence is CATSRDGRDDTQYF. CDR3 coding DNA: TGTGCCACCAGCAGAGATGGAAGGGACGATACGCAGTATTTT.

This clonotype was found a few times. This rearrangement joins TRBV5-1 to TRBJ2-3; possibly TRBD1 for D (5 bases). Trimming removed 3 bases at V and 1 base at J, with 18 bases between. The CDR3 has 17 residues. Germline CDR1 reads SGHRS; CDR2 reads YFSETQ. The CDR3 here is CASSSIRTTGGTDTQYF. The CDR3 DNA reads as TGCGCCAGCAGCTCGATCAGGACCACAGGAGGCACAGATACGCAGTATTTT.